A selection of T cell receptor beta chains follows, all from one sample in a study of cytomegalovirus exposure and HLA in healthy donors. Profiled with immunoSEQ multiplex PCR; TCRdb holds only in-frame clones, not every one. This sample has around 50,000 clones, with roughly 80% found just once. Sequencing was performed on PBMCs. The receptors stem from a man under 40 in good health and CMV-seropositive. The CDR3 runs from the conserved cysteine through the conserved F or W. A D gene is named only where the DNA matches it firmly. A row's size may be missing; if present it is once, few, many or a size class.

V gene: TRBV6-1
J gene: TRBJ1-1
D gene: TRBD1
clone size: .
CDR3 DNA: TGTGCCAGCAGTGAAATCGTATGGGACAGAAAATCAGGGGGTGAAGCTTTCTTT
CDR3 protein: CASSEIVWDRKSGGEAFF

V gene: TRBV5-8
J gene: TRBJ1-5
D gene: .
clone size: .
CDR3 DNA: TGTGCCAGCAGCTGGAGAGGACAGACAACCCAGCCCCAGCATTTT
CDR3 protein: CASSWRGQTTQPQHF

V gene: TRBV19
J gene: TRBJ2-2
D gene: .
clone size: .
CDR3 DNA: TGTGCCAGTAGTCGGTTCGGAACTAGCGGGGAGCTGTTTTTT
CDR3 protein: CASSRFGTSGELFF

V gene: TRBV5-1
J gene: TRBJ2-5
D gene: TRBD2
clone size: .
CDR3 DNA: TGCGCCAGCAGAACTAGCGGGGTCGCGGAGACCCAGTACTTC
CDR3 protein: CASRTSGVAETQYF

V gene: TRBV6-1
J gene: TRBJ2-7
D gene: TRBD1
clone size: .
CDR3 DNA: TGTGCCAGCAGTGAAGAGGGTCACAGGGGGCGTTTCGAGCAGTACTTC
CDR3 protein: CASSEEGHRGRFEQYF

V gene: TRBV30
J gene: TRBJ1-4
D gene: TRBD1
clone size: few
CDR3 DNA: TGTGCCTGGAGCAGGGGGCAACTTAATGAAAAACTGTTTTTT
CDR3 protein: CAWSRGQLNEKLFF

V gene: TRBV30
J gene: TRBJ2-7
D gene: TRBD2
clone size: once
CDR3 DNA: TGTGCCTGGAGCGTAGCGGGGGGGGTCTACGAGCAGTACTTC
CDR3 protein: CAWSVAGGVYEQYF

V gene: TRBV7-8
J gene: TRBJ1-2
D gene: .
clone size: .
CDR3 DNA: TGTGCCAGCAGCTTTCGGGTTATAGATGGCTACACCTTC
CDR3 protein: CASSFRVIDGYTF

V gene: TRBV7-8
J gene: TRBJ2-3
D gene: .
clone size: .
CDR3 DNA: TGTGCCAGCAGCTTAGCGGAGATATATACGCAGTATTTT
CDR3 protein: CASSLAEIYTQYF

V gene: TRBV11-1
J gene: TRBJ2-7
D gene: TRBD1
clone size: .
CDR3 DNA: TGTGCCAGCAGCTCCGACAGGGGGGGCTCCTACGAGCAGTACTTC
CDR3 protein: CASSSDRGGSYEQYF

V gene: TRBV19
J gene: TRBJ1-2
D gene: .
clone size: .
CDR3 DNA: TGTGCCAGTAGTCCCCAGAGGAGGGTTTCATATGGCTACACCTTC
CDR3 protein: CASSPQRRVSYGYTF

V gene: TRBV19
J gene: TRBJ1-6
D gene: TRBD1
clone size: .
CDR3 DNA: TGTGCCAGTAGTATACAAAGACAGGGGACTAATTCACCCCTCCACTTT
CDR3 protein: CASSIQRQGTNSPLHF

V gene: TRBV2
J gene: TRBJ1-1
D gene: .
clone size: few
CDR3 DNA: TGTGCCAGCAGTCCCCCAGCGGAAGCTTTCTTT
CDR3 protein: CASSPPAEAFF

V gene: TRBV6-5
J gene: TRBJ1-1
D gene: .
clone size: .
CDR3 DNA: TGTGCCAGCAGACAACAGGGAAACACTGAAGCTTTCTTT
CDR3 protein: CASRQQGNTEAFF

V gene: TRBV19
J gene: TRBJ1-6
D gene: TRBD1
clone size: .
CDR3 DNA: TGTGCCAGTAGTATCCAGGGACAGAGTTCCTATAATTCACCCCTCCACTTT
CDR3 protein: CASSIQGQSSYNSPLHF

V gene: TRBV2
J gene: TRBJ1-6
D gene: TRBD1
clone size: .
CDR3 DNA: TGTGCCAGCAGTGACGGGACAGGGGTCCGTCGGTTTTTGGATTCACCCCTCCACTTT
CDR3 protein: CASSDGTGVRRFLDSPLHF

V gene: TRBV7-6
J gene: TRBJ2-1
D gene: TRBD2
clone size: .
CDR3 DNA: TGTGCCAGCAGCCAGGCTAGCGGAGTCTACAATGAGCAGTTCTTC
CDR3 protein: CASSQASGVYNEQFF

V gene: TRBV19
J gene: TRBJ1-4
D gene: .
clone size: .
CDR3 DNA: TGTGCCAGTAGTATGAAGGGGATTTGGGAAAAACTGTTTTTT
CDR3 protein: CASSMKGIWEKLFF

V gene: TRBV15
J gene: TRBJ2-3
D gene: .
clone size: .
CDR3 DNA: TGTGCCACCAGCAAGGGACACTCTAGCACAGATACGCAGTATTTT
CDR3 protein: CATSKGHSSTDTQYF

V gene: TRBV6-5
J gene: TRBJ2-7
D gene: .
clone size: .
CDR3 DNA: TGTGCCAGCAGTTACTCAAGGGACTCCGCCTACGAGCAGTACTTC
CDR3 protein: CASSYSRDSAYEQYF

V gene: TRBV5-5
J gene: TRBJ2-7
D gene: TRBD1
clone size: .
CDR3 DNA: TGTGCCAGCAGGGTCTCCGGGACAGGTGGAACGGAGCAGTACTTC
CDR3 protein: CASRVSGTGGTEQYF

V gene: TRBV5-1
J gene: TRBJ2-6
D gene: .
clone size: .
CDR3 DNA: TGCGCCAGCAGCCCGGGGAAGGGCCAGGGGGGGGCCAACGTCCTGACTTTC
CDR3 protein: CASSPGKGQGGANVLTF

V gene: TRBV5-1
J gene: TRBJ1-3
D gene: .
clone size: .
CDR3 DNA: TGCGCCAGCAGCTTGGGCAGCTCTGGAAACACCATATATTTT
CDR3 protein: CASSLGSSGNTIYF

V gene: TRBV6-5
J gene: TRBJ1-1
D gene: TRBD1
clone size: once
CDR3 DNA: TGTGCCAGCAGTTACCCATTAACCACAGGGGTCTCTGAAGCTTTCTTT
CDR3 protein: CASSYPLTTGVSEAFF

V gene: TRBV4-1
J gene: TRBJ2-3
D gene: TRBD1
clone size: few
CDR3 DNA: TGCGCCAGCAGCCAGGGGGGACAGGGAAGGACAGATACGCAGTATTTT
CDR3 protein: CASSQGGQGRTDTQYF

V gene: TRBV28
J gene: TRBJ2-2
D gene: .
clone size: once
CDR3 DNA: TGTGCCAGCAGTTTATGGCCCAATTCGAACACCGGGGAGCTGTTTTTT
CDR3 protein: CASSLWPNSNTGELFF

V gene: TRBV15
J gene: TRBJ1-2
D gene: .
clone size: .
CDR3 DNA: TGTGCCACCAGCAGAGCAGGGGAATATGGCTACACCTTC
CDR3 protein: CATSRAGEYGYTF

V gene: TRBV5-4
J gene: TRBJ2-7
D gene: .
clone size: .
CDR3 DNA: TGTGCCAGCAGCTTGATGTTAGGGGAAAGCTCCTACGAGCAGTACTTC
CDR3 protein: CASSLMLGESSYEQYF

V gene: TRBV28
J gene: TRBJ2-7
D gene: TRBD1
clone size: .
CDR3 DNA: TGTGCCAGCAGTTTCAGGGGGACAGGGGTTGTCAAGCAGTACTTC
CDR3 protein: CASSFRGTGVVKQYF

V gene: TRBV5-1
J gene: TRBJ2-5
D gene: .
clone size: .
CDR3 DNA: TGCGCCAGCAGCGCAAGTGGAGGACTCGGAGGAGGGACCCAGTACTTC
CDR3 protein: CASSASGGLGGGTQYF

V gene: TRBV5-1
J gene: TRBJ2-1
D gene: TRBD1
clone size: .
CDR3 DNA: TGCGCCAGCAGCGCCGGGACAGCCTACAATGAGCAGTTCTTC
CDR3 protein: CASSAGTAYNEQFF

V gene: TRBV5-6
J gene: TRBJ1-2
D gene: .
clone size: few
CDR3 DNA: TGTGCCAGCAGCTTCGTTGAGAAGGCGAGGGATGGCTACACCTTC
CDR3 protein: CASSFVEKARDGYTF

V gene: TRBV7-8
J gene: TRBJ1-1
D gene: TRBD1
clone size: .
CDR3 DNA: TGTGCCAGCAGTTTATTTGGGACAGGGGGAGCTTTCTTT
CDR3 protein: CASSLFGTGGAFF

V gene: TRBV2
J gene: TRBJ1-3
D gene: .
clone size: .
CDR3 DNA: TGTGCCAGCAGTGCGGGGACTAGTGGAAACACCATATATTTT
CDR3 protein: CASSAGTSGNTIYF

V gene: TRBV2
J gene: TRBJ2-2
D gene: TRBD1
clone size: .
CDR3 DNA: TGTGCCACTACCATCGGACAGGGGGCCACCGGGGAGCTGTTTTTT
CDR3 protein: CATTIGQGATGELFF

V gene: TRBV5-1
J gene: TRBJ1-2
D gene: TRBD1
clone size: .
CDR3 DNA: TGCGCCAGCAGGGAGACAGGGGGTCAGGGCTACACCTTC
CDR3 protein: CASRETGGQGYTF

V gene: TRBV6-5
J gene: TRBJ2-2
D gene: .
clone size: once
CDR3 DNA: TGTGCCAGCAGTTATGGCGGCACCGGGGAGCTGTTTTTT
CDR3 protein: CASSYGGTGELFF

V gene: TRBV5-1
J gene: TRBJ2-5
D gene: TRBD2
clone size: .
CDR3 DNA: TGCGCCAGCAGCTCGGGGGGACTAGCGGGGGTGGAGACCCAGTACTTC
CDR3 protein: CASSSGGLAGVETQYF

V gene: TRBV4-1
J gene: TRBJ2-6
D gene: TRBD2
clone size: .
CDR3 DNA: TGCGCCAGCAGCCAAGACCGGGGAGGGTATGGGGCCAACGTCCTGACTTTC
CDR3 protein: CASSQDRGGYGANVLTF

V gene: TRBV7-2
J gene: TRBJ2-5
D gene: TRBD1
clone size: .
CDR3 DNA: TGTGCCAGCAGCCCCCACTCTTGGACAGGACAAGAGACCCAGTACTTC
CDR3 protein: CASSPHSWTGQETQYF

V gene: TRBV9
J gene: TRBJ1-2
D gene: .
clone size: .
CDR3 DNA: TGTGCCAGCAGCGTAAACCGCGCGGAACAGGGCCTTGGCTACACCTTC
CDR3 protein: CASSVNRAEQGLGYTF

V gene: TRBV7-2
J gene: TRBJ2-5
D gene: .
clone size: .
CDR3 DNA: TGTGCCAGCAGCTCTAGCAGGCGAGAGACCCAGTACTTC
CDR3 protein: CASSSSRRETQYF

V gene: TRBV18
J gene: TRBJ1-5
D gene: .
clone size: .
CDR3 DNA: TGTGCCAGCTCAATCTCCCCAATAGCGACGAATCAGCCCCAGCATTTT
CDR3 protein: CASSISPIATNQPQHF

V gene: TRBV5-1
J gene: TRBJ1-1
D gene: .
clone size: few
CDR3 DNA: TGCGCCAGCAGCTTGGAGGGAGGAGACACTGAAGCTTTCTTT
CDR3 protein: CASSLEGGDTEAFF

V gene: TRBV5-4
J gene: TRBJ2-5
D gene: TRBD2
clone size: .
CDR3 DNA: TGTGCCAGCAGCTTGGCCGTAAAAGCGGGGGAAGAGACCCAGTACTTC
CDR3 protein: CASSLAVKAGEETQYF